A single sample gave rise to the 24 T cell receptor beta chains below, sequenced in a study of shared clonotypes between healthy human individuals. The method was immunoSEQ multiplex PCR; TCRdb's version includes in-frame clones alone and lacks a portion of them. The sample includes approximately 1.5 million clones, under 99% seen only once; the top ten take about 0.45%. What was sequenced was naive CD4+ T cells sorted from blood. As for subset: CD45RA+ positively selected. These receptors all come from a man younger than 40 in good health.

The V gene is TRBV5-4, the J gene TRBJ2-5; TRBD2 matches 8 bases. This CDR3 spans 15 amino acids. The ends lost 2 bases at V and 3 bases at J; junction bases unmatched: 6. Germline-derived CDR1 and CDR2 are SGHNT and YYREEE (reference sequence). The CDR3 sequence: CASSLPGLDKETQYF. The CDR3, as DNA: TGTGCCAGCAGCTTACCGGGACTAGATAAAGAGACCCAGTACTTC.

V gene TRBV28 combines with J gene TRBJ1-1; no clear D. Between the trimmed V and J ends, which lost 2 bases and 8 bases, there was a span of 6 bases. There are 11 residues in the CDR3. Germline CDR1 MDHEN, CDR2 SYDVKM. CDR3 nucleotides: TGTGCCAGCAGTTTAGACTTCGAAGCTTTCTTT. Translation gives CASSLDFEAFF.

This sequence joins TRBV27 and TRBJ2-7; weak D call: TRBD2 (6 bases). Trimming stripped 3 bases from V and 3 bases from J, with 15 bases between. Per germline, CDR1 MNHEY and CDR2 SMNVEV (reference sequence). This CDR3 spans 15 amino acids. The CDR3 is CASSLNGRIGYEQYF. CDR3 nucleotides: TGTGCCAGCAGTTTGAACGGGAGAATCGGCTACGAGCAGTACTTC.

About this clone itself: Other nucleotide sequences from this sample produce the same CDR3. This chain joins TRBV2 and TRBJ2-3; no firm D call. The CDR3 has 13 amino acids. Germline-derived CDR1 and CDR2 are SNHLY and FYNNEI. The ends were cut back, 4 bases at V and 0 bases at J, with 5 bases in the middle. The CDR3 is CASSGGSTDTQYF. In DNA, the CDR3 is TGTGCCAGCAGTGGTGGGAGCACAGATACGCAGTATTTT.

This sequence joins TRBV30 and TRBJ1-1, with D unclear. The V end was cut by 2 bases, the J end by 6 bases, with 7 bases between. The germline V gene encodes CDR1 GTSNPN and CDR2 SVGIG (reference sequence). The CDR3 length is 11 residues. The CDR3: CAWSPPAEAFF. The DNA of the CDR3 is TGTGCCTGGAGTCCTCCGGCTGAAGCTTTCTTT. The entire variable domain, with the rest obtained from reference TRBV30 and TRBJ1-1, is as follows: SQTIHQWPATLVQPVGSPLSLECTVEGTSNPNLYWYRQAAGRGLQLLFYSVGIGQISSEVPQNLSASRPQDRQFILSSKKLLLSDSGFYLCAWSPPAEAFFGQGTRLTVV.

V gene TRBV27 combines with J gene TRBJ2-7, with 13 nucleotides matching TRBD2. The V gene's germline CDR1 is MNHEY and CDR2 SMNVEV (reference sequence). This CDR3 has 15 amino acids. After removal of 3 bases from V and 6 bases from J, the junction contained 5 bases not matched to a gene. Written as DNA, the CDR3 is TGTGCCAGCAGTTTTCGTGGACTAGCGGGAGCCGAGCAGTACTTC. Amino acids: CASSFRGLAGAEQYF.

This chain connects TRBV2 to TRBJ2-7; D unclear. Germline CDR1 SNHLY, CDR2 FYNNEI. The CDR3 totals 12 residues. V lost 3 bases and J 4 bases, leaving 7 bases between the germline ends. The CDR3, as DNA: TGTGCCAGCAGTGAGAGTGTTTACGAGCAGTACTTC. Amino acid sequence: CASSESVYEQYF.

J is TRBJ2-3 and V is TRBV18; D remains ambiguous. Trimming took 8 bases from V and 3 from J, leaving 12 bases between them. This CDR3 contains 13 residues. The germline V gene encodes CDR1 KGHSH and CDR2 LQKENI. CDR3 bases: TGTGCCAGCCTGAACCGAATGACAGATACGCAGTATTTT. Translating gives CASLNRMTDTQYF.

The gene calls are TRBV15 and TRBJ2-3, with D possibly TRBD2 on 6 matching bases. Trimming took off 1 base at V and 8 bases at J, with 22 bases between the two ends. Germline V gene sequence: CDR1 LNHNV, CDR2 YYDKDF (reference sequence). The CDR3 is 17 residues long. The CDR3 region has the DNA TGTGCCACCAGCAGAGGGGAAGGACTAACTCGCCCAACTACGCAGTATTTT. Its protein is CATSRGEGLTRPTTQYF. The full variable domain, rest sourced from reference TRBV15 and TRBJ2-3, is DAMVIQNPRYQVTQFGKPVTLSCSQTLNHNVMYWYQQKSSQAPKLLFHYYDKDFNNEADTPDNFQSRRPNTSFCFLDIRSPGLGDTAMYLCATSRGEGLTRPTTQYFGPGTRLTVL.

The chain recombines TRBV4-2 with TRBJ2-7; D perhaps matches TRBD1 (6 bases). V was clipped by 1 base and J by 6 bases, with 10 bases between them. In germline, CDR1 is LGHNA, CDR2 YNFKEQ. The CDR3 spans 13 residues. CDR3 sequence (DNA): TGTGCCAGCAGCCAAGGTGGGGGCTTCGAGCAGTACTTC. This codes for CASSQGGGFEQYF.

The chain has TRBV29-1 and TRBJ2-1, with 12 bases that match TRBD1. The CDR3 totals 14 residues. Germline values: CDR1 SQVTM, CDR2 ANQGSEA. V lost 7 bases, J lost 8 bases, and 9 bases stayed unmatched. For the CDR3, the DNA is TGCAGCGCCCGGGACAGGGGGCTTTTGGATGAGCAGTTCTTC. This codes for CSARDRGLLDEQFF.

As DNA, the CDR3 is TGTGCCTCCACAAGCGGCCTAGCGGGAGGTGCGAATGAGCAGTTCTTC. Translated: CASTSGLAGGANEQFF. The chain carries TRBV30 and TRBJ2-1; 11 positions match TRBD2. CDR1 is GTSNPN and CDR2 is SVGIG in the germline V gene (reference sequence). Unmatched junction bases numbered 15, after V lost 7 bases and J lost 7 bases. The CDR3 spans 16 residues.

This chain joins TRBV4-1 and TRBJ2-7; 12 bases line up with TRBD1. The CDR3 sequence is 15 residues long. Trimming at V came to 3 bases and at J to 7 bases, leaving 7 bases not matched to a gene. Germline lookup yields CDR1 MGHRA and CDR2 YSYEKL. CDR3 sequence: CASSHPGQGASEQYF. The CDR3 DNA is TGCGCCAGCAGCCATCCGGGACAGGGGGCGAGTGAGCAGTACTTC.

The rearrangement joins TRBV5-6 to TRBJ1-2; D unresolved. The V end was cut by 4 bases, the J end by 8 bases, with 9 bases between. The CDR3 runs to 11 residues. Germline lookup yields CDR1 SGHDT and CDR2 YYEEEE. In DNA form, the CDR3 reads TGTGCCAGCAGCGGACCGCGAGGCTACACCTTC. It is translated as CASSGPRGYTF.

This chain connects TRBV28 to TRBJ1-1, with D possibly matching TRBD1 (5 bases). The germline V and J ends were trimmed by 4 bases and 0 bases, with 15 bases remaining between them. The germline V gene has CDR1 MDHEN and CDR2 SYDVKM. The CDR3 contains 16 residues. CDR3 residues: CASSSLPGRMNTEAFF. The CDR3 nucleotides are TGTGCCAGCAGTTCCCTACCGGGACGGATGAACACTGAAGCTTTCTTT.

The J gene is TRBJ2-7, the V gene TRBV15, with a tentative D call TRBD2 (5 bases). Germline-derived CDR1 and CDR2 are LNHNV and YYDKDF (reference sequence). This CDR3 has 14 residues. The V end lost 1 base, the J end lost 3 bases, and 10 bases lay between the germline ends. In DNA, the CDR3 is TGTGCCACCAGCAGAGGTAGCGAGAACTACGAGCAGTACTTC. This codes for CATSRGSENYEQYF.

The DNA of the CDR3 is TGCGCCAGCAGCTTGGCCGGGCTTGAAGCTTTCTTT. Amino acid sequence: CASSLAGLEAFF. J is TRBJ1-1 and V is TRBV5-1; D gene uncertain. Germline V gives CDR1 SGHRS, CDR2 YFSETQ. The length of the CDR3 is 12 residues. V was pared by 0 bases and J by 7 bases, with 7 bases between.

The chain combines TRBV18 with TRBJ2-1; 9 nucleotides line up with TRBD2. The germline CDR1 and CDR2 sequences are KGHSH and LQKENI. The J segment lost 8 bases and the V segment lost 4 bases, leaving 15 bases of the junction unmatched. This CDR3 is built from 17 residues. The CDR3 DNA follows: TGTGCCAGCTCACGGACGGCGGGAGGGCTTTTGTACGATGAGCAGTTCTTC. Amino acids: CASSRTAGGLLYDEQFF.

This chain uses TRBV28 with TRBJ2-7; a possible D gene is TRBD2 (6 bases). Trimming took 3 bases from V and 0 from J, leaving 15 bases between them. Germline lookup yields CDR1 MDHEN and CDR2 SYDVKM. The CDR3 loop spans 16 amino acids. The CDR3 reads CASSLSRWGGSYEQYF. CDR3 DNA sequence: TGTGCCAGCAGTTTGTCCAGGTGGGGAGGCTCCTACGAGCAGTACTTC.

The rearrangement joins TRBV18 to TRBJ2-7, with 11 bases aligning to TRBD2. Trimming took 6 bases from V and 4 from J; bases not matched to a gene: 11. The CDR3 is 16 residues long. Germline CDR1 reads KGHSH; CDR2 reads LQKENI. The CDR3 sequence is CASSPRRTSGSYEQYF. Written as DNA, the CDR3 is TGTGCCAGCTCCCCCCGGCGAACTAGCGGGAGTTACGAGCAGTACTTC.

The J gene is TRBJ2-7, the V gene TRBV28; D perhaps matches TRBD2 (6 bases). The germline V gene has CDR1 MDHEN and CDR2 SYDVKM. Trimming cost V 10 bases and J 0 bases, with 13 bases left between them. The CDR3 extends over 13 amino acids. This CDR3 is CAIHGGSSYEQYF. The CDR3 DNA sequence: TGTGCCATCCACGGGGGATCCTCCTACGAGCAGTACTTC.

The chain combines TRBV28 with TRBJ1-2, with D perhaps matching TRBD1 (5 bases). CDR1 is MDHEN, CDR2 SYDVKM, per germline. The CDR3 runs to 12 residues. Trimming took off 11 bases at V and 8 bases at J, with 18 bases between the two ends. The CDR3 region is CAGGAAGGGYTF. The CDR3 nucleotides read TGTGCCGGCGGTGCGGCGGGGGGAGGCTACACCTTC.

The chain carries TRBV5-1 and TRBJ1-1, with TRBD1 as a possible D gene (6 bases). The V and J ends lost 4 bases and 5 bases respectively, with 18 bases between them. The CDR3 runs to 15 residues. From germline, CDR1 is SGHRS and CDR2 YFSETQ. The CDR3 DNA is TGCGCCAGCAGCCCCGACAGGACTCGGGGGACTGAAGCTTTCTTT. This codes for CASSPDRTRGTEAFF.

About this clone itself: Other DNA sequences of this sample code for an identical CDR3. The gene calls are TRBV19 and TRBJ2-7; TRBD1 aligns across 10 bases. Trimming at V came to 1 base and at J to 3 bases, leaving 3 bases not matched to a gene. The CDR3 consists of 15 residues. Germline V lookup: CDR1 LNHDA, CDR2 SQIVND (reference sequence). CDR3 protein: CASSIAGTGDYEQYF. In nucleotides, the CDR3 is TGTGCCAGTAGTATAGCGGGGACAGGGGACTACGAGCAGTACTTC.